The rows below give T cell receptor beta chains drawn from one sample of a study of blood T cell repertoires in COVID-19. The repertoire was sequenced with immunoSEQ multiplex PCR; TCRdb's copy has only in-frame clones and lacks some. Among 150,000 to 200,000 clones listed, about 83% were seen once. Sequencing input: peripheral blood. Receptors originate from a man in his sixties with acute or convalescent COVID-19. Both conserved end residues are part of each CDR3. Fields, in order: V gene, clone size, CDR3 length, J gene, D gene, CDR3 protein, CDR3 DNA. The D gene is left open where the match is weak. The size of a clone is reported for some rows only, either as once, few or many, or as a class for expanded clones.

V: TRBV6-5; size: NA; length: 15; J: TRBJ1-2; D: TRBD1; CDR3: CASSIRQGSNYGYTF; DNA: TGTGCCAGCAGTATTCGACAGGGATCCAACTATGGCTACACCTTC
V: TRBV4-3; size: NA; length: 14; J: TRBJ1-2; D: NA; CDR3: CASSQDWETYGYTF; DNA: TGCGCCAGCAGCCAAGATTGGGAGACCTATGGCTACACCTTC
V: TRBV5-1; size: NA; length: 13; J: TRBJ1-1; D: NA; CDR3: CASSSAMNTEAFF; DNA: TGCGCCAGCAGCTCAGCGATGAACACTGAAGCTTTCTTT
V: TRBV5-6; size: NA; length: 14; J: TRBJ1-2; D: TRBD1; CDR3: CASSLEQGVYGYTF; DNA: TGTGCCAGCAGCTTGGAACAGGGGGTGTACGGCTACACCTTC
V: TRBV12-3/TRBV12-4; size: NA; length: 13; J: TRBJ1-2; D: TRBD1; CDR3: CASSLGQGNGYTF; DNA: TGTGCCAGCAGTTTGGGACAGGGGAATGGCTACACCTTC
V: TRBV5-1; size: NA; length: 12; J: TRBJ2-1; D: NA; CDR3: CASSFQGNEQFF; DNA: TGCGCCAGCAGCTTCCAGGGGAATGAGCAGTTCTTC
V: TRBV2; size: NA; length: 13; J: TRBJ1-5; D: TRBD1; CDR3: CASSRDRDQPQHF; DNA: TGTGCCAGCAGCCGGGACAGGGATCAGCCCCAGCATTTT
V: TRBV6-5; size: NA; length: 14; J: TRBJ2-7; D: TRBD1; CDR3: CASSYGQGAGEQYF; DNA: TGTGCCAGCAGTTACGGCCAGGGGGCGGGGGAGCAGTACTTC
V: TRBV28; size: few; length: 14; J: TRBJ2-7; D: TRBD1; CDR3: CASSDRGSSYEQYF; DNA: TGTGCCAGCAGTGACAGGGGGAGCTCCTACGAGCAGTACTTC
V: TRBV6-1; size: NA; length: 15; J: TRBJ2-3; D: NA; CDR3: CASSDFERYTDTQYF; DNA: TGTGCCAGCAGTGATTTCGAGCGGTACACAGATACGCAGTATTTT
V: TRBV4-2; size: few; length: 16; J: TRBJ2-1; D: TRBD2; CDR3: CASSQDKASGFDEQFF; DNA: TGTGCCAGCAGCCAAGATAAAGCTAGCGGTTTCGATGAGCAGTTCTTC
V: TRBV5-4; size: NA; length: 13; J: TRBJ2-3; D: NA; CDR3: CASSFLEEGTQYF; DNA: TGTGCCAGCAGCTTCCTCGAGGAGGGTACGCAGTATTTT
V: TRBV5-1; size: NA; length: 17; J: TRBJ2-5; D: TRBD2; CDR3: CASSSGTSGGRKETQYF; DNA: TGCGCCAGCAGCTCCGGGACTAGCGGGGGGCGGAAAGAGACCCAGTACTTC
V: TRBV5-1; size: NA; length: 14; J: TRBJ1-2; D: NA; CDR3: CASSFTDSRYGYTF; DNA: TGCGCCAGCAGCTTCACTGACAGCCGCTATGGCTACACCTTC
V: TRBV30; size: NA; length: 12; J: TRBJ2-7; D: TRBD1; CDR3: CAWDRDFYEQYF; DNA: TGTGCCTGGGACAGGGATTTCTACGAGCAGTACTTC
V: TRBV18; size: NA; length: 15; J: TRBJ1-2; D: TRBD1; CDR3: CASSAGQGAMYGYTF; DNA: TGTGCCAGCTCAGCGGGACAGGGGGCGATGTATGGCTACACCTTC
V: TRBV4-3; size: NA; length: 15; J: TRBJ2-7; D: TRBD1; CDR3: CASSHQTGDTYEQYF; DNA: TGCGCCAGCAGCCACCAGACAGGGGATACCTACGAGCAGTACTTC
V: TRBV11-2; size: NA; length: 12; J: TRBJ2-5; D: NA; CDR3: CASSSFQETQYF; DNA: TGTGCCAGCAGCTCCTTCCAAGAGACCCAGTACTTC
V: TRBV6-2/TRBV6-3; size: NA; length: 14; J: TRBJ1-2; D: TRBD1; CDR3: CASSLGTGGDGYTF; DNA: TGTGCCAGCAGTTTAGGGACAGGGGGCGATGGCTACACCTTC
V: TRBV10-1; size: NA; length: 18; J: TRBJ1-3; D: TRBD1; CDR3: CAIPMTLTGGYSGNTIYF; DNA: TGCGCCATCCCGATGACCTTGACAGGGGGATACTCTGGAAACACCATATATTTT
V: TRBV7-9; size: once; length: 13; J: TRBJ2-5; D: NA; CDR3: CASSFDKQETQYF; DNA: TGTGCCAGCAGTTTCGACAAGCAAGAGACCCAGTACTTC
V: TRBV19; size: NA; length: 14; J: TRBJ1-4; D: TRBD1; CDR3: CASSFQGANEKLFF; DNA: TGTGCCAGTAGTTTCCAGGGGGCTAATGAAAAACTGTTTTTT
V: TRBV5-6; size: NA; length: 17; J: TRBJ2-1; D: NA; CDR3: CASSLERHLSSYNEQFF; DNA: TGTGCCAGCAGCTTGGAGAGACACCTCAGCTCCTACAATGAGCAGTTCTTC
V: TRBV21-1; size: few; length: 13; J: TRBJ1-6; D: NA; CDR3: CASNADSLHPLHF; DNA: TGTGCCAGCAACGCGGACAGTCTACACCCCCTCCACTTT
V: TRBV7-3; size: NA; length: 17; J: TRBJ2-6; D: NA; CDR3: CASSFYSSPSGANVLTF; DNA: TGTGCCAGCAGCTTTTACAGTTCCCCCTCTGGGGCCAACGTCCTGACTTTC
V: TRBV4-1; size: few; length: 17; J: TRBJ1-2; D: NA; CDR3: CASSQDPGQALNYGYTF; DNA: TGCGCCAGCAGCCAAGATCCAGGGCAGGCCTTAAACTATGGCTACACCTTC
V: TRBV7-2; size: NA; length: 15; J: TRBJ2-1; D: TRBD1; CDR3: CASSPPGQGIREQFF; DNA: TGTGCCAGCAGCCCTCCGGGACAGGGGATTCGTGAGCAGTTCTTC
V: TRBV7-2; size: NA; length: 14; J: TRBJ1-5; D: NA; CDR3: CASSLTGYNQPQHF; DNA: TGTGCCAGCAGCTTAACAGGTTACAATCAGCCCCAGCATTTT
V: TRBV24-1; size: NA; length: 16; J: TRBJ2-3; D: TRBD1; CDR3: CATSDGQGPTSDTQYF; DNA: TGTGCCACCAGTGATGGACAGGGGCCTACTTCAGATACGCAGTATTTT
V: TRBV21-1; size: NA; length: 16; J: TRBJ1-4; D: NA; CDR3: CANPKTLLATNEKLFF; DNA: TGTGCCAACCCGAAGACTCTCCTTGCAACTAATGAAAAACTGTTTTTT
V: TRBV3-1/TRBV3-2; size: NA; length: 14; J: TRBJ1-4; D: TRBD1; CDR3: CASSHRTGGEKLFF; DNA: TGTGCCAGCAGCCACCGGACAGGGGGGGAAAAACTGTTTTTT
V: TRBV11-2; size: NA; length: 14; J: TRBJ2-1; D: NA; CDR3: CASSPIDSNNEQFF; DNA: TGTGCCAGCAGCCCGATTGACAGTAACAATGAGCAGTTCTTC
V: TRBV19; size: NA; length: 13; J: TRBJ2-2; D: NA; CDR3: CASSIDRGGELFF; DNA: TGTGCCAGTAGTATAGATAGGGGCGGGGAGCTGTTTTTT
V: TRBV5-1; size: NA; length: 15; J: TRBJ2-5; D: NA; CDR3: CASSLIGNSQETQYF; DNA: TGCGCCAGCAGCTTGATCGGGAACTCCCAAGAGACCCAGTACTTC
V: TRBV7-2; size: NA; length: 16; J: TRBJ2-3; D: NA; CDR3: CASSANGGANADTQYF; DNA: TGTGCCAGCAGCGCCAATGGAGGGGCGAACGCAGATACGCAGTATTTT
V: TRBV5-4; size: NA; length: 14; J: TRBJ2-7; D: NA; CDR3: CASSLLGVLEEQYF; DNA: TGTGCCAGCAGCTTGTTAGGGGTCTTGGAAGAGCAGTACTTC
V: TRBV30; size: NA; length: 11; J: TRBJ2-5; D: NA; CDR3: CAWSATETQYF; DNA: TGTGCCTGGTCCGCCACTGAGACCCAGTACTTC
V: TRBV6-5; size: NA; length: 14; J: TRBJ1-1; D: NA; CDR3: CASRPTVMNTEAFF; DNA: TGTGCCAGCAGGCCCACAGTCATGAACACTGAAGCTTTCTTT
V: TRBV5-3; size: NA; length: 17; J: TRBJ1-2; D: NA; CDR3: CARSLDRKNESTYGYTF; DNA: TGTGCCAGAAGCTTGGACAGGAAAAACGAATCCACCTATGGCTACACCTTC
V: TRBV4-1; size: NA; length: 15; J: TRBJ2-5; D: NA; CDR3: CASSQKLGIGVTQYF; DNA: TGCGCCAGCAGCCAAAAGCTAGGGATAGGGGTGACCCAGTACTTC
V: TRBV5-4; size: NA; length: 17; J: TRBJ1-3; D: NA; CDR3: CASSLDLAGPSGNTIYF; DNA: TGTGCCAGCAGCTTGGACCTGGCAGGCCCCTCTGGAAACACCATATATTTT
V: TRBV6-5; size: few; length: 14; J: TRBJ2-5; D: TRBD2; CDR3: CASNVAGAQETQYF; DNA: TGTGCCAGCAACGTAGCGGGGGCCCAAGAGACCCAGTACTTC
V: TRBV6-4; size: NA; length: 13; J: TRBJ2-3; D: NA; CDR3: CASSEGVVDTQYF; DNA: TGTGCCAGCAGTGAAGGGGTGGTAGATACGCAGTATTTT
V: TRBV18; size: NA; length: 14; J: TRBJ1-4; D: TRBD1; CDR3: CASSPTGEGEKLFF; DNA: TGTGCCAGCTCCCCGACAGGGGAGGGTGAAAAACTGTTTTTT
V: TRBV4-3; size: few; length: 15; J: TRBJ1-2; D: TRBD1; CDR3: CASSQDRGTAHGYTF; DNA: TGCGCCAGCAGCCAAGATCGGGGGACAGCACATGGCTACACCTTC
V: TRBV24-1; size: NA; length: 12; J: TRBJ1-2; D: TRBD1; CDR3: CATSGQAGGYTF; DNA: TGTGCCACCTCTGGACAGGCGGGTGGCTACACCTTC
V: TRBV10-2; size: once; length: 13; J: TRBJ1-3; D: NA; CDR3: CASTISSGNTIYF; DNA: TGCGCCAGCACCATTTCCTCTGGAAACACCATATATTTT
V: TRBV6-5; size: NA; length: 16; J: TRBJ2-7; D: TRBD1; CDR3: CASSYSTGTGVYEQYF; DNA: TGTGCCAGCAGTTACTCGACAGGGACAGGGGTCTACGAGCAGTACTTC
V: TRBV3-1/TRBV3-2; size: once; length: 15; J: TRBJ1-1; D: NA; CDR3: CASSQRRGRNTEAFF; DNA: TGTGCCAGCAGCCAAAGGCGGGGGCGAAACACTGAAGCTTTCTTT
V: TRBV6-5; size: few; length: 15; J: TRBJ2-7; D: TRBD1; CDR3: CASSYGFGTGGEQYF; DNA: TGTGCCAGCAGTTACGGATTTGGGACAGGGGGCGAGCAGTACTTC
V: TRBV24-1; size: NA; length: 14; J: TRBJ1-2; D: TRBD1; CDR3: CATRDDRDRYGYTF; DNA: TGTGCCACCAGAGACGACAGGGACCGCTATGGCTACACCTTC
V: TRBV7-9; size: NA; length: 15; J: TRBJ1-2; D: NA; CDR3: CASSLATGVNDGYTF; DNA: TGTGCCAGCAGCTTAGCGACGGGGGTGAATGATGGCTACACCTTC
V: TRBV29-1; size: NA; length: 13; J: TRBJ2-5; D: NA; CDR3: CSVVRQPQETQYF; DNA: TGCAGCGTTGTCAGACAGCCCCAAGAGACCCAGTACTTC
V: TRBV5-6; size: NA; length: 12; J: TRBJ1-5; D: NA; CDR3: CASSFRDQPQHF; DNA: TGTGCCAGCAGCTTTCGTGATCAGCCCCAGCATTTT
V: TRBV5-1; size: NA; length: 15; J: TRBJ2-1; D: TRBD1; CDR3: CASSRGTGSYHEQFF; DNA: TGCGCCAGCAGCCGGGGGACAGGGAGTTACCATGAGCAGTTCTTC
V: TRBV11-2; size: NA; length: 17; J: TRBJ2-7; D: NA; CDR3: CASSLGISVDYSYEQYF; DNA: TGTGCCAGCAGCTTAGGAATCTCTGTCGACTATTCCTACGAGCAGTACTTC